A selection of T cell receptor beta chains follows, all from one sample in a study of T cells in lung cancer brain metastases. Profiled with immunoSEQ multiplex PCR; TCRdb holds only in-frame clones, not every one. Here the sample spans a few thousand clones, roughly 84% being singletons. Sequences were obtained from tumor tissue from the primary lung tumor. All receptors come from a woman aged 45-65 years with non-small cell lung cancer. CDR3s include the opening cysteine and the closing phenylalanine or tryptophan. Fields, in order: clone size, CDR3 length, D gene, V gene, J gene, CDR3 protein, CDR3 DNA. The D gene is left open where the match is weak. Clone size is given for some rows only: seen once, a few or many times, or a class if the clone is expanded.

NA,15,TRBD1,TRBV5-1,TRBJ2-3,CASSSGTGGTDTQYF,TGCGCCAGCAGCTCCGGGACAGGGGGCACAGATACGCAGTATTTT
once,14,NA,TRBV27,TRBJ2-1,CASSLDWSYNKQFF,TGTGCCAGCAGTTTAGACTGGTCCTACAATAAGCAGTTCTTC
NA,11,NA,TRBV5-1,TRBJ2-7,CASSFSYEQYF,TGCGCCAGCAGCTTCTCCTACGAGCAGTACTTC
NA,13,NA,TRBV6-6,TRBJ2-7,CASSYSNGDEQYF,TGTGCCAGCAGTTACTCGAACGGGGACGAGCAGTACTTC
NA,16,TRBD2,TRBV5-4,TRBJ2-5,CASSPRLAGGWETQYF,TGTGCCAGCAGCCCCAGACTAGCGGGAGGTTGGGAGACCCAGTACTTC
NA,15,NA,TRBV7-3,TRBJ2-6,CASSLDASGANVLTF,TGTGCCAGCAGCTTAGACGCATCTGGGGCCAACGTCCTGACTTTC
NA,17,NA,TRBV19,TRBJ2-1,CASSIEGLAAGNNEQFF,TGTGCCAGTAGTATAGAAGGGCTAGCTGCAGGAAACAATGAGCAGTTCTTC
NA,13,NA,TRBV5-6,TRBJ2-4,CASSLSRAGIQYF,TGTGCCAGCAGCTTATCGAGGGCCGGCATTCAGTACTTC
NA,16,TRBD2,TRBV19,TRBJ2-3,CASSPKTSGSTDTQYF,TGTGCCAGTAGTCCAAAAACTAGCGGGAGCACAGATACGCAGTATTTT
NA,15,NA,TRBV7-2,TRBJ2-1,CASSPLVGSYNEQFF,TGTGCCAGCAGCCCGCTAGTAGGGTCCTACAATGAGCAGTTCTTC
NA,14,TRBD1,TRBV5-8,TRBJ1-2,CASSSRTGGYGYTF,TGTGCCAGCAGCAGCCGGACAGGGGGCTATGGCTACACCTTC
NA,13,NA,TRBV2,TRBJ2-5,CASSDLGEETQYF,TGTGCCAGCAGCGACCTAGGGGAAGAGACCCAGTACTTC
NA,13,NA,TRBV11-3,TRBJ2-1,CASSTDSYSEQFF,TGTGCCAGCAGTACGGACAGCTATTCGGAGCAGTTCTTC
NA,15,NA,TRBV7-9,TRBJ2-5,CASSLSLNSGETQYF,TGTGCCAGCAGCTTATCGTTAAACAGTGGAGAGACCCAGTACTTC
NA,11,NA,TRBV10-3,TRBJ2-3,CAISEADTQYF,TGTGCCATCAGTGAAGCAGATACGCAGTATTTT
NA,13,NA,TRBV30,TRBJ1-2,CAWSGVQSHGYTF,TGTGCCTGGAGTGGAGTGCAGAGCCATGGCTACACCTTC
NA,17,TRBD2,TRBV9,TRBJ2-3,CASSAGVAGISTDTQYF,TGTGCCAGCAGCGCTGGAGTAGCGGGAATCAGCACAGATACGCAGTATTTT
NA,14,NA,TRBV5-1,TRBJ2-3,CASSLEGSADTQYF,TGCGCCAGCAGCTTAGAAGGGTCGGCAGATACGCAGTATTTT
NA,14,NA,TRBV5-1,TRBJ1-1,CASSLRTVNTEAFF,TGCGCCAGCAGCCTACGGACAGTCAACACTGAAGCTTTCTTT
NA,12,NA,TRBV29-1,TRBJ2-4,CSVDGSGNIQYF,TGCAGCGTTGACGGCTCCGGGAACATTCAGTACTTC
NA,15,NA,TRBV28,TRBJ2-5,CASSFSLGERETQYF,TGTGCCAGCAGTTTCTCTTTAGGGGAGAGGGAGACCCAGTACTTC
NA,16,TRBD1,TRBV11-2,TRBJ2-7,CASSLAGTGGSYEQYF,TGTGCCAGCAGCTTAGCCGGGACAGGGGGATCTTACGAGCAGTACTTC
NA,15,NA,TRBV30,TRBJ1-1,CAWSVSVRTYTEAFF,TGTGCCTGGAGTGTATCAGTCAGAACATACACTGAAGCTTTCTTT
NA,15,NA,TRBV5-1,TRBJ2-2,CASSSEGLFTGELFF,TGCGCCAGCAGCTCCGAGGGACTTTTCACCGGGGAGCTGTTTTTT
NA,11,NA,TRBV9,TRBJ2-1,CASSGTKEQFF,TGTGCCAGCAGCGGAACTAAGGAGCAGTTCTTC
NA,13,NA,TRBV6-1,TRBJ2-7,CDSTLGGAWEQYF,TGTGACAGCACCCTGGGGGGGGCGTGGGAGCAGTACTTC
NA,14,TRBD1,TRBV10-3,TRBJ2-7,CAISESQDRGEQYF,TGTGCCATCAGTGAGTCCCAGGACAGGGGAGAGCAGTACTTC
NA,15,NA,TRBV7-9,TRBJ2-4,CASSTPGLAKNIQYF,TGTGCCAGCAGCACCCCGGGACTAGCCAAAAACATTCAGTACTTC
NA,15,NA,TRBV30,TRBJ1-1,CAWSVRGHSNTEAFF,TGTGCCTGGAGTGTACGAGGACATTCGAACACTGAAGCTTTCTTT
NA,17,NA,TRBV5-1,TRBJ1-4,CASSLIGRQATNEKLFF,TGCGCCAGCAGCTTGATTGGCAGACAAGCAACTAATGAAAAACTGTTTTTT
NA,15,TRBD1,TRBV7-2,TRBJ2-3,CASSLTGGSTDTQYF,TGTGCCAGCAGCTTGACAGGGGGAAGCACAGATACGCAGTATTTT
NA,16,NA,TRBV5-3,TRBJ2-2,CAKSNKNPLNTGELFF,TGTGCCAAAAGCAACAAGAATCCCTTGAACACCGGGGAGCTGTTTTTT
NA,17,NA,TRBV5-4,TRBJ1-1,CASSLVAVLQRNTEAFF,TGTGCCAGCAGCTTGGTGGCTGTCCTACAGAGGAACACTGAAGCTTTCTTT
NA,15,NA,TRBV7-8,TRBJ2-7,CASSIGRGQGYEQYF,TGTGCCAGCAGCATCGGTCGGGGCCAGGGCTACGAGCAGTACTTC
NA,14,NA,TRBV7-3,TRBJ2-2,CASSVSGDTGELFF,TGTGCCAGCTCGGTGTCAGGGGACACCGGGGAGCTGTTTTTT
NA,15,NA,TRBV9,TRBJ2-1,CASSVEAVRGNEQFF,TGTGCCAGCAGCGTAGAAGCGGTGAGGGGAAATGAGCAGTTCTTC
NA,13,NA,TRBV7-9,TRBJ1-6,CASSLGANSPLHF,TGTGCCAGCAGCCTCGGGGCAAATTCACCCCTCCACTTT
NA,13,NA,TRBV10-2,TRBJ1-1,CASSDRVNTEAFF,TGCGCCAGCAGTGACAGGGTGAACACTGAAGCTTTCTTT
NA,17,NA,TRBV15,TRBJ1-3,CATSREKGLSVGNTIYF,TGTGCCACCAGCAGAGAGAAGGGACTCTCTGTTGGAAACACCATATATTTT
NA,13,NA,TRBV9,TRBJ1-1,CASSIQDNTEAFF,TGTGCCAGCAGTATACAGGATAACACTGAAGCTTTCTTT
once,14,NA,TRBV6-6,TRBJ2-7,CASSYSSVAYEQYF,TGTGCCAGCAGTTACTCGAGCGTAGCATACGAGCAGTACTTC
NA,12,NA,TRBV25-1,TRBJ1-2,CASRGGYDGYTF,TGTGCCAGCAGGGGGGGATATGATGGCTACACCTTC
NA,18,NA,TRBV7-9,TRBJ1-5,CASSLEPVGVMSNQPQHF,TGTGCCAGCAGCTTAGAGCCCGTCGGAGTGATGAGCAATCAGCCCCAGCATTTT
NA,17,TRBD1,TRBV7-9,TRBJ1-1,CASSLLGAGGLNTEAFF,TGTGCCAGCAGCTTATTAGGTGCAGGGGGCTTGAACACTGAAGCTTTCTTT
NA,14,TRBD1,TRBV19,TRBJ2-7,CASSLRDRVHEQYF,TGTGCCAGTAGTCTCCGGGACAGGGTGCACGAGCAGTACTTC
NA,14,TRBD1,TRBV7-2,TRBJ1-5,CASSLGQGAWPQHF,TGTGCCAGCAGCTTAGGACAGGGGGCTTGGCCCCAGCATTTT